The entry that follows covers one T cell receptor beta chain sequence. The antigen is not known. The data are from a study of shared clonotypes between healthy human individuals. Study in general: Donors, aged 18 to 49, were a couple of women and three men.

The study, taken as a whole, reports: Researchers sampled blood only, noting tissue repertoires likely differ.

The assay was carried out at the deep level. Clones were read by immunoSEQ multiplex PCR, and TCRdb kept only the in-frame ones, dropping some. Here the sample spans 2 million to 2.5 million clones, 80% to 95% being singletons. The V end was cut by 1 base, the J end by 0 bases, with 9 bases between. This CDR3 comprises 15 residues. Germline loops: CDR1 SGHAT, CDR2 FQNNGV. Sequenced input: naive CD4+ T cells from PBMCs. Described subset: CD45RA+ positively selected. The sequence was obtained from a man between 18 and 29 years old in good health. Some clones in this sample may be carry-over from other donors' samples. This chain links TRBV11-2 with TRBJ2-5; the D gene is possibly TRBD2 (6 bases). This CDR3 is CASSLVGGDQETQYF. The CDR3 DNA is TGTGCCAGCAGCTTAGTCGGAGGGGACCAAGAGACCCAGTACTTC.